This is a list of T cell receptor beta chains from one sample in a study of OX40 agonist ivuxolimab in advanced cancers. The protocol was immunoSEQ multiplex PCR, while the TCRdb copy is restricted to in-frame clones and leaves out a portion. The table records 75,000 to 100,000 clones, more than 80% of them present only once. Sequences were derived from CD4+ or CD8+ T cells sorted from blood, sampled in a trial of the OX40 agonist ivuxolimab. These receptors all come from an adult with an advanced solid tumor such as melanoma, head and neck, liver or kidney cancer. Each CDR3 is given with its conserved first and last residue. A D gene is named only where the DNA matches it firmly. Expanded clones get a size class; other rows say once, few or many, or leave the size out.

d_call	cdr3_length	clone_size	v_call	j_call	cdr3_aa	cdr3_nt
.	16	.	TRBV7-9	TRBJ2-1	CASSLTSLSSYNEQFF	TGTGCCAGCAGCTTAACCTCCCTGAGCTCCTACAATGAGCAGTTCTTC
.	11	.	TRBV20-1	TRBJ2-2	CSAEETGELFF	TGCAGTGCGGAGGAAACCGGGGAGCTGTTTTTT
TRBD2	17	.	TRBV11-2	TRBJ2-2	CASSFGTSGSSTGELFF	TGTGCCAGCAGCTTTGGGACTAGCGGGAGTAGCACCGGGGAGCTGTTTTTT
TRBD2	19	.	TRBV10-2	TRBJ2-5	CASRPDARSGRYGGETQYF	TGCGCCAGCCGGCCTGATGCACGGAGCGGGAGATATGGAGGGGAGACCCAGTACTTC
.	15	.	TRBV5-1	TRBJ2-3	CASSLTVYRTDTQYF	TGCGCCAGCAGCTTGACTGTTTACCGCACAGATACGCAGTATTTT
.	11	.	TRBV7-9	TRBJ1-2	CASSPGFGYTF	TGTGCCAGCAGCCCCGGGTTCGGCTACACCTTC
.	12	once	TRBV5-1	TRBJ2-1	CASSYAGNEQFF	TGCGCCAGCAGCTATGCAGGGAATGAGCAGTTCTTC
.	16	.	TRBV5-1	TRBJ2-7	CASSLVGDFQKYEQYF	TGCGCCAGCAGCTTGGTCGGGGACTTCCAAAAATACGAGCAGTACTTC
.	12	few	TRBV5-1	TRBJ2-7	CASSLDRGEQYF	TGCGCCAGCAGCTTGGATAGAGGGGAGCAGTACTTC
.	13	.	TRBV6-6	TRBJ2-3	CASSLDSTDTQYF	TGTGCCAGCAGCCTCGACAGCACAGATACGCAGTATTTT
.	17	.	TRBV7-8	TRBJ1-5	CASSSSRGGGSNQPQHF	TGTGCCAGCAGCTCATCAAGAGGGGGGGGTAGCAATCAGCCCCAGCATTTT
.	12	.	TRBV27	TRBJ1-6	CASSAYNSPLHF	TGTGCCAGCAGTGCATATAATTCACCCCTCCACTTT
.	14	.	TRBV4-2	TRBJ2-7	CASSQEASDYEQYF	TGTGCCAGCAGCCAAGAGGCTAGCGACTACGAGCAGTACTTC
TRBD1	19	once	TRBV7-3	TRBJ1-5	CASSLRGGQGARIYQPQHF	TGTGCCAGCAGCTTAAGAGGGGGACAGGGGGCGAGAATTTATCAGCCCCAGCATTTT
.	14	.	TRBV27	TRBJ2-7	CASRVGQRSYEQYF	TGTGCCAGCAGAGTCGGACAGAGGTCCTACGAGCAGTACTTC
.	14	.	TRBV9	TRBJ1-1	CASSPMTFNTEAFF	TGTGCCAGCAGCCCCATGACATTCAACACTGAAGCTTTCTTT
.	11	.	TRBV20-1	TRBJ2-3	CSARSEDTQYF	TGCAGTGCCCGATCAGAAGATACGCAGTATTTT
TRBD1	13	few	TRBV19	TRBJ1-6	CASSGTVNSPLHF	TGTGCCAGTAGCGGGACAGTTAATTCACCCCTCCACTTT
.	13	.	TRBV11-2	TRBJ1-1	CASSFSQNTEAFF	TGTGCCAGCAGCTTTTCGCAGAACACTGAAGCTTTCTTT
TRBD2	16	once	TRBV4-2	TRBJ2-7	CASSQETSGESSEQYF	TGTGCCAGCAGCCAAGAGACTAGCGGGGAATCTTCCGAGCAGTACTTC
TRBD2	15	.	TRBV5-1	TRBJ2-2	CASRTSGDPTGELFF	TGCGCCAGCAGGACTAGCGGGGACCCCACCGGGGAGCTGTTTTTT
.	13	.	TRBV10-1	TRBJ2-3	CASSEDFTDTQYF	TGCGCCAGCAGTGAGGATTTCACAGATACGCAGTATTTT
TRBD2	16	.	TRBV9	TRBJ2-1	CASSDKREDFYNEQFF	TGTGCCAGCAGCGATAAGCGGGAGGATTTCTACAATGAGCAGTTCTTC
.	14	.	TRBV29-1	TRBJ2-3	CSVVGLFSTDTQYF	TGCAGCGTTGTTGGGCTTTTTAGCACAGATACGCAGTATTTT
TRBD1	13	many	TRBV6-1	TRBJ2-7	CATRTGQVYEQYF	TGTGCCACTAGGACCGGACAGGTCTACGAGCAGTACTTC
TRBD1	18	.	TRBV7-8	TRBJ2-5	CASSLVAGTGDGEETQYF	TGTGCCAGCAGCCTTGTGGCGGGGACAGGGGACGGGGAGGAGACCCAGTACTTC
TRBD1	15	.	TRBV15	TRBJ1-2	CATSRATGGYYGCTF	TGTGCCACCAGCAGAGCGACAGGGGGGTACTATGGCTGCACCTTC
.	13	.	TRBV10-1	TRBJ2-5	CASSEGVGETQYF	TGCGCCAGCAGTGAGGGGGTCGGAGAGACCCAGTACTTC
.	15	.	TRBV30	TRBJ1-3	CAWRGVGIILDTIYF	TGTGCCTGGAGGGGGGTCGGGATTATCCTAGACACCATATATTTT
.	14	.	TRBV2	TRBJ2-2	CASRRTGKTGELFF	TGTGCCAGCAGGCGGACGGGGAAAACCGGGGAGCTGTTTTTT
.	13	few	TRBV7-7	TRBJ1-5	CASSLGPGQPQHF	TGTGCCAGCAGCTTAGGACCCGGTCAGCCCCAGCATTTT
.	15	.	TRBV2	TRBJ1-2	CASSFGTGGISGYTF	TGTGCCAGCAGTTTCGGAACAGGTGGTATAAGTGGCTACACCTTC
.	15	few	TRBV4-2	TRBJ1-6	CASSPILSYNSPLHF	TGTGCCAGCAGCCCCATCCTATCCTATAATTCACCCCTCCACTTT
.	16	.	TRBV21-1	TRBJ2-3	CASSQALLASGNTQYF	TGTGCCAGCAGCCAAGCTCTTCTAGCGTCCGGAAATACGCAGTATTTT
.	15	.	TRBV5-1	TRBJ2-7	CASSVSNTETYEQYF	TGCGCCAGCAGCGTGTCCAACACTGAAACCTACGAGCAGTACTTC
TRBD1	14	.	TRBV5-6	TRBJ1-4	CASRPRQGVEKLFF	TGTGCCAGCAGACCGAGACAGGGAGTTGAAAAACTGTTTTTT
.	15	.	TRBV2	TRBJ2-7	CASSDPARPPDEQYF	TGTGCCAGCAGTGACCCGGCCCGCCCTCCGGACGAGCAGTACTTC
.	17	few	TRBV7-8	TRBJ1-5	CASSLDPPGRSNQPQHF	TGTGCCAGCAGCTTAGATCCCCCGGGACGGAGCAATCAGCCCCAGCATTTT
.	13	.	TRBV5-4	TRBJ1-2	CASSIPLAGGYTF	TGTGCCAGCAGCATTCCTCTGGCGGGAGGCTACACCTTC
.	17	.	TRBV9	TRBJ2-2	CASSALGVDHPAGELFF	TGTGCCAGCAGCGCCTTGGGAGTGGACCACCCCGCCGGGGAGCTGTTTTTT
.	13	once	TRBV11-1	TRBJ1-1	CASSFGRLSEAFF	TGTGCCAGCAGCTTCGGCAGGCTCTCCGAAGCTTTCTTT
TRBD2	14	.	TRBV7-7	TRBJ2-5	CASSRTSGEETQYF	TGTGCCAGCAGCCGAACTAGCGGGGAAGAGACCCAGTACTTC
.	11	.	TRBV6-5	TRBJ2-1	CASSAYNEQFF	TGTGCCAGCAGTGCCTATAATGAGCAGTTCTTC
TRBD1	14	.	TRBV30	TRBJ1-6	CAWSVQGAVSPLHF	TGTGCCTGGAGTGTACAGGGGGCAGTTTCACCCCTCCACTTT
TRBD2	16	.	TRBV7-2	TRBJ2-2	CASSLALAEDTGELFF	TGTGCCAGCAGCTTGGCCCTAGCGGAAGACACCGGGGAGCTGTTTTTT
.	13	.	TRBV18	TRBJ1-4	CASSPTSNEKLFF	TGTGCCAGCTCACCTACCAGTAATGAAAAACTGTTTTTT
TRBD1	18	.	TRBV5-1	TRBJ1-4	CASSLGTGSPETNEKLFF	TGCGCCAGCAGCTTAGGGACAGGGTCCCCGGAGACTAATGAAAAACTGTTTTTT
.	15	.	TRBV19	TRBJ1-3	CASSIREASGNTIYF	TGTGCCAGTAGTATTCGAGAAGCCTCTGGAAACACCATATATTTT
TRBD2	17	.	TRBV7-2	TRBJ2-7	CASSQGLAGVQGSEQYF	TGTGCCAGCAGTCAAGGACTAGCGGGAGTGCAAGGGTCCGAGCAGTACTTC
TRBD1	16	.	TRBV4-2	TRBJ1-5	CASSQEATGMNQPQHF	TGTGCCAGCAGCCAAGAGGCGACAGGGATGAATCAGCCCCAGCATTTT
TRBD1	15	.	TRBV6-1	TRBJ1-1	CASNHGQGAGTEAFF	TGTGCCAGCAACCACGGACAGGGGGCTGGCACTGAAGCTTTCTTT
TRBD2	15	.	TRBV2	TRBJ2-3	CASSEPSGVTDTQYF	TGTGCCAGCAGTGAACCTAGCGGGGTCACAGATACGCAGTATTTT
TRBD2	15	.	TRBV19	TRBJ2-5	CASSPGGAAQETQYF	TGTGCCAGTAGTCCGGGAGGGGCGGCCCAAGAGACCCAGTACTTC
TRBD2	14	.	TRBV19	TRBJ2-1	CASSWASGRGEQFF	TGTGCCAGTAGTTGGGCTAGCGGGAGGGGTGAGCAGTTCTTC
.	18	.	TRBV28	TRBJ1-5	CASSYGTPIHYSNQPQHF	TGTGCCAGCAGCTATGGGACCCCGATACACTATAGCAATCAGCCCCAGCATTTT
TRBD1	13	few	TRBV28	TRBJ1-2	CATRSGGYYGYTF	TGTGCCACCCGATCAGGGGGTTACTATGGCTACACCTTC
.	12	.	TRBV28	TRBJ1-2	CASSPRLSIGTF	TGTGCCAGCAGTCCTAGACTGAGTATTGGCACCTTC
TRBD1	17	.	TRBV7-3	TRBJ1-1	CASSSPPPGQGDPEAFF	TGTGCCAGCAGCTCTCCCCCGCCGGGACAGGGGGACCCTGAAGCTTTCTTT
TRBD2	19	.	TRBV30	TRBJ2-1	CAWSGWRGGETSSYNEQFF	TGTGCCTGGAGTGGCTGGCGGGGGGGGGAGACAAGCTCCTACAATGAGCAGTTCTTC